The entry below gives a single T cell receptor beta chain sequence along with its context. The data are from a study of technical replicates of blood from several donors. This table comes from immunoSEQ multiplex PCR, and its TCRdb copy is limited to in-frame clones, with some not included. Here the sample spans some 62,000 clones, approximately 89% being singletons. The specimen sequenced was PBMCs. The sequence came from a human donor in good health. Some clones in this sample may be carry-over from other donors' samples.

The CDR3 loop is CAFNRGGDYGYTF. The DNA for the CDR3 is TGTGCCTTTAACAGGGGAGGTGACTATGGCTACACCTTC. J is TRBJ1-2 and V is TRBV30, with 7 bases identical to TRBD1. The CDR3 consists of 13 residues. J lost 3 bases, V lost 7 bases, and 8 bases had no gene match. Germline CDR1 GTSNPN, CDR2 SVGIG (reference sequence).